This TCR beta chain was observed in a study of T-cell memory formation after mild COVID-19. Whole-study context: Clusters were largely donor specific.

V lost 6 bases, J lost 1 base, and 9 bases stayed unmatched. The CDR3 runs to 16 residues. Germline lookup yields CDR1 LNHDA and CDR2 SQIVND (reference sequence). TCR alpha and TCR beta cDNA libraries carrying sample barcodes and UMIs came from 5'RACE with constant-segment primers. TCRdb re-called the 5' RACE reads with MiXCR, one entry per CDR3 protein. The table lists more than 35,000 distinct CDR3 sequences, about a tenth of them singletons. The chain is built from TRBV19 and TRBJ2-3; 8 bases agree with TRBD2. This receptor was identified in an adult woman who had mild COVID-19 (a few samples of this study predate the infection). Cell type and time point are not known. Specimen: PBMCs or a T cell subset sorted from them (not recorded which). The CDR3 reads CASSPRGGLGTDTQYF. DNA for the CDR3: TGTGCCAGTAGCCCCCGGGGGGGGTTAGGCACAGATACGCAGTATTTT. Full variable domain (remainder filled in from reference TRBV19 and TRBJ2-3): DGGITQSPKYLFRKEGQNVTLSCEQNLNHDAMYWYRQDPGQGLRLIYYSQIVNDFQKGDIAEGYSVSREKKESFPLTVTSAQKNPTAFYLCASSPRGGLGTDTQYFGPGTRLTVL.